One sample yielded the 28 T cell receptor beta chains listed below, sequenced in a study of neurological immune-mediated disorders. TCRdb reprocessed the 5' RACE reads with MiXCR, giving one entry per CDR3 protein. The repertoire holds 53,000 or so distinct CDR3 sequences, with about an eighth as singletons. The specimen sequenced was PBMCs. These receptors all stem from a woman aged 55-75 years with HTLV-1-associated myelopathy (HAM/TSP).

This clonotype was counted at least ten times. The V and J genes are TRBV4-1 and TRBJ1-4; D might be TRBD1 (5 bases). Germline values: CDR1 MGHRA, CDR2 YSYEKL. With 0 bases removed from V and 7 bases from J, the gap between germline ends came to 18 bases. CDR3 length equals 17 residues. The CDR3, as DNA: TGCGCCAGCAGCCAAGACGTGGGGGAGGGCTTCAGTGAAAAACTGTTTTTT. Translated, it gives CASSQDVGEGFSEKLFF.

This clonotype was seen at least ten times. The chain's CDR3 is CSVTQGGHNEQFF. CDR3 DNA: TGCAGCGTTACTCAGGGGGGGCACAATGAGCAGTTCTTC. V and J are TRBV29-1 and TRBJ2-1; D possibly uses TRBD1 or TRBD2 (7 bases each). Looked up from germline, CDR1 is SQVTM and CDR2 is ANQGSEA. CDR3 length: 13 amino acids. V was shortened by 5 bases and J by 5 bases, with 13 bases between the two germline ends.

The table lists this clonotype with many counts. The V gene is TRBV20-1, the J gene TRBJ1-2; 10 bases are shared with TRBD1. Germline loops: CDR1 DFQATT, CDR2 SNEGSKA (reference sequence). The V gene end was trimmed by 6 bases and the J gene end by 7 bases; junction bases not matched to a gene: 5. The CDR3 runs 12 residues. The CDR3 sequence: CSASRDRGGYTF. Here the CDR3 DNA reads TGCAGTGCCAGCCGGGACAGGGGTGGCTACACCTTC.

This clonotype was counted many times. V gene TRBV7-2 combines with J gene TRBJ2-5; 10 bases fit TRBD1. CDR3 length: 15 residues. CDR1 is SGHTA, CDR2 FQGNSA, per germline. V dropped 5 bases and J dropped 3; count of bases not matched to a gene: 6. The CDR3 sequence is CASSRQGAQKETQYF. The CDR3 DNA sequence: TGTGCCAGCAGCAGACAGGGGGCCCAAAAAGAGACCCAGTACTTC.

This clonotype was found many times. This chain uses TRBV12-3 or TRBV12-4 with TRBJ2-1; 10 bases fit TRBD2. This CDR3 region has 18 residues. Germline trimming cut 7 bases from V and 4 bases from J; bases unmatched to any gene: 16. The CDR3: CASNRGYGGTSEYNEQFF. DNA of the CDR3: TGTGCCAGCAACCGGGGTTATGGAGGGACTAGCGAATACAATGAGCAGTTCTTC.

This clonotype came up many times. The chain combines TRBV2 with TRBJ1-5, with D possibly matching TRBD1 (6 bases). The CDR3 extends over 14 amino acids. Germline CDR1 is SNHLY and CDR2 is FYNNEI. V shed 6 bases and J shed 0 bases, with 9 bases lying between them. CDR3 sequence reads: CASRRDISNQPQHF. The CDR3 nucleotides are TGTGCCAGCAGGCGGGACATTAGCAATCAGCCCCAGCATTTT.

This clonotype came up many times. The rearrangement links TRBV4-1 to TRBJ2-1; 10 positions match TRBD2. The CDR3 sequence is 16 residues long. CDR1 is MGHRA and CDR2 is YSYEKL in the germline V gene. V shed 1 base and J 5 bases; nucleotides not matched to a gene: 5. DNA for the CDR3: TGCGCCAGCAGCCAAGTAACAGGACTAGCGGACAATGAGCAGTTCTTC. Residues: CASSQVTGLADNEQFF.

This clonotype was seen at least ten times. The chain carries TRBV5-5 and TRBJ2-1; 11 bases map to TRBD2. The J segment lost 4 bases and the V segment lost 5 bases, leaving 8 bases of the junction unmatched. CDR1 is SGHKS and CDR2 is YYEKEE in the germline V gene (reference sequence). The CDR3 is 16 amino acids. CDR3 in amino acids: CASSLGRLAGYNEQFF. The CDR3 nucleotides read TGTGCCAGCAGTCTTGGGAGACTAGCGGGATACAATGAGCAGTTCTTC.

This clonotype was counted ten times or more. The V gene is TRBV5-6, the J gene TRBJ2-1; D not certain. Deletions cut 1 base from V and 0 bases from J, with 11 bases between. CDR1 and CDR2 from the germline V gene are SGHDT and YYEEEE. This CDR3 region has 16 residues. CDR3 in amino acids: CASSLQPESSYNEQFF. CDR3 DNA sequence: TGTGCCAGCAGCTTGCAACCCGAAAGCTCCTACAATGAGCAGTTCTTC.

This clonotype was counted many times. This rearrangement joins TRBV3-1 to TRBJ2-2, with unresolved D. Germline-derived CDR1 and CDR2 are LGHDT and YNNKEL (reference sequence). The CDR3 length is 13 residues. Trimming shortened V by 4 bases and J by 7 bases, and 10 bases separated the two germline ends. CDR3 nucleotides: TGTGCCAGCAGCCCCAGGCCGGGCGGGGAGCTGTTTTTT. It encodes CASSPRPGGELFF. The full variable domain, its missing parts supplied by reference TRBV3-1 and TRBJ2-2, is DTAVSQTPKYLVTQMGNDKSIKCEQNLGHDTMYWYKQDSKKFLKIMFSYNNKELIINETVPNRFSPKSPDKAHLNLHINSLELGDSAVYFCASSPRPGGELFFGEGSRLTVL.

This clonotype was counted many times. CDR3 region: CASSKRLAGFQETQYF. The CDR3 coding sequence is TGTGCCAGCAGCAAAAGACTAGCGGGGTTTCAAGAGACCCAGTACTTC. The chain is built from TRBV5-8 and TRBJ2-5; 11 nucleotides align to TRBD2. This CDR3 is 16 amino acids long. Trimming removed 4 bases from V and 2 bases from J; junction bases left unmatched: 7. CDR1 is SGHTS and CDR2 is YDEGEE in the germline V gene. Combining the CDR3 with reference TRBV5-8 and TRBJ2-5 gives the whole variable domain EAGVTQSPTHLIKTRGQQATLRCSPISGHTSVYWYQQALGLGLQFLLWYDEGEERNRGNFPPRFSGRQFPNYSSELNVNALELEDSALYLCASSKRLAGFQETQYFGPGTRLLVL.

By share, this clonotype ranks as medium-sized. V and J are TRBV14 and TRBJ1-2; D is perhaps TRBD1 (5 bases). Trimming removed 0 bases from V and 9 bases from J, with 11 bases in between. The V gene's germline CDR1 is SGHDN and CDR2 FVKESK. The CDR3 loop spans 13 amino acids. The CDR3 sequence: CASSQDLGGSYTF. In DNA, the CDR3 is TGTGCCAGCAGCCAAGATCTCGGGGGGAGCTACACCTTC. The whole variable domain, remainder taken from reference TRBV14 and TRBJ1-2, is EAGVTQFPSHSVIEKGQTVTLRCDPISGHDNLYWYRRVMGKEIKFLLHFVKESKQDESGMPNNRFLAERTGGTYSTLKVQPAELEDSGVYFCASSQDLGGSYTFGSGTRLTVV.

The chain uses TRBV5-1 and TRBJ2-7; TRBD2 agrees at 11 bases. V gave up 7 bases and J gave up 1 base; unmatched junction bases: 10. Germline V CDR1 and CDR2: SGHRS, YFSETQ. The CDR3 is made up of 16 amino acids. The CDR3 DNA follows: TGCGCCAGCTCGTTACTAGCGGGAGCGCGGTCCTACGAGCAGTACTTC. As protein: CASSLLAGARSYEQYF.

At least ten counts were recorded for this clonotype. This chain joins TRBV6-6 and TRBJ2-5; perhaps TRBD2 as D (6 bases). CDR3 length: 15 amino acids. With 7 bases removed from V and 2 bases from J, the gap between germline ends came to 17 bases. CDR1 is MNHNY, CDR2 SVGAGI, per germline (reference sequence). The CDR3 nucleotides are TGTGCCAGCAAGGACCGGACTACCGAGCAAGAGACCCAGTACTTC. It encodes CASKDRTTEQETQYF.

The rearrangement links TRBV6-5 to TRBJ1-2, with no clear D. CDR1 is MNHEY, CDR2 SVGAGI, per germline. Trimming removed 5 bases from V and 10 bases from J, with 17 bases in between. The CDR3 has 13 residues. The CDR3 nucleotides read TGTGCCAGCAGTCCGGACGGATATAGTGTCTACACCTTC. Translating it yields CASSPDGYSVYTF.

In its sample, this clonotype was seen a few times. This chain's CDR3 is CASRYYRGLAGAYNEQFF. The CDR3 region has the DNA TGCGCCAGCCGGTACTATAGGGGACTAGCGGGAGCGTACAATGAGCAGTTCTTC. The chain combines TRBV5-1 with TRBJ2-1; TRBD2 agrees at 14 bases. Per germline, CDR1 SGHRS and CDR2 YFSETQ. The V and J ends lost 7 bases and 4 bases, in that order; junction bases with no gene match: 13. This CDR3 region has 18 residues.

This clonotype was found many times. This chain connects TRBV4-1 to TRBJ2-7; the D call may be TRBD1 or TRBD2 (5 bases each). Germline V gene data show CDR1 as MGHRA and CDR2 as YSYEKL. The CDR3 sequence is 15 residues long. Between the trimmed V and J ends, which lost 0 bases and 3 bases, there was a span of 12 bases. The CDR3 sequence is CASSQDRGAYYEQYF. The CDR3 DNA sequence: TGCGCCAGCAGCCAAGACCGAGGGGCTTACTACGAGCAGTACTTC.

This clonotype appeared many times. CDR3 amino acids: CSARGNQGIREQYF. CDR3 nucleotide sequence: TGCAGTGCTAGAGGTAACCAGGGGATACGGGAGCAGTACTTC. This rearrangement joins TRBV20-1 to TRBJ2-7; tentatively, D is TRBD1 (6 bases). Between the trimmed V and J ends, which lost 1 base and 7 bases, there was a span of 17 bases. Germline CDR1 reads DFQATT; CDR2 reads SNEGSKA (reference sequence). The CDR3 consists of 14 residues.

This clonotype has at least ten counts. The chain's CDR3 is CASSRGTVYNSPLHF. CDR3 in DNA: TGTGCCAGCAGCCGCGGGACTGTCTATAATTCACCCCTCCACTTT. The chain carries TRBV6-5 and TRBJ1-6, with D perhaps TRBD1 (5 bases). CDR3 size: 15 residues. V was pared by 6 bases and J by 3 bases, with 12 bases between. From germline, CDR1 is MNHEY and CDR2 SVGAGI.

As concerns this clonotype: A much larger clone sits a single nucleotide away, making a read error possible. The chain links TRBV5-1 to TRBJ2-4; D remains ambiguous. The V gene lost 0 bases and the J gene lost 8 bases, with 18 bases spanning the gap. This CDR3 contains 16 residues. The germline gives CDR1 SGHRS, CDR2 YFSETQ. CDR3 DNA sequence: TGCGCCAGCAGCTTGGACTTCGGAAAAACAAAACACATTCAGTACTTC. Protein product: CASSLDFGKTKHIQYF.

The rearrangement uses TRBV7-2 and TRBJ2-5; D might be TRBD1 or TRBD2, each matching 5 bases. Trimming removed 4 bases at V and 2 bases at J, with 17 bases between. Germline loops: CDR1 SGHTA, CDR2 FQGNSA. This CDR3 is 16 amino acids long. The CDR3 bases are TGTGCCAGCAGCTACCTTGGGTGGGGACCTCAAGAGACCCAGTACTTC. Its protein is CASSYLGWGPQETQYF.

The chain joins TRBV5-1 to TRBJ1-6, with 9 bases lining up with TRBD1. The V gene's germline CDR1 is SGHRS and CDR2 YFSETQ. The CDR3 has 19 residues. With V trimmed by 0 bases and J by 10 bases, 17 bases remained unmatched. The CDR3, as DNA: TGCGCCAGCAGCTTGGTAGGGGGACAGGGACCCTTTTCAAGCTCACCCCTCCACTTT. Its protein product is CASSLVGGQGPFSSSPLHF.

This clonotype was counted many times. The chain combines TRBV28 with TRBJ2-7; TRBD2 agrees at 13 bases. Trimming cost V 5 bases and J 3 bases; bases outside gene matches: 7. This CDR3 has 16 amino acids. The germline CDR1 and CDR2 sequences are MDHEN and SYDVKM. The CDR3 DNA reads as TGTGCCAGCAGTGCCCCCCGGACTAGCGGGAGCTACGAGCAGTACTTC. Translation: CASSAPRTSGSYEQYF.

This clonotype occurred many times. The chain couples TRBV20-1 to TRBJ2-7; D remains unclear. V was clipped by 0 bases and J by 4 bases, with 13 bases between them. In germline, CDR1 is DFQATT, CDR2 SNEGSKA (reference sequence). CDR3 length: 14 residues. In nucleotides, the CDR3 is TGCAGTGCTAGAGAACCTATTAGCAAGTACGAGCAGTACTTC. Protein: CSAREPISKYEQYF.

This clonotype was detected many times. The V gene is TRBV11-2, the J gene TRBJ1-2, with TRBD1 as a possible D gene (5 bases). Germline CDR1 is SGHAT and CDR2 is FQNNGV. This CDR3 is built from 18 residues. Trimming stripped 2 bases from V and 1 base from J, with 20 bases between. The CDR3 DNA sequence: TGTGCCAGCAGCTTACGGGGGAGGATGATCTTTGATAACTATGGCTACACCTTC. Its protein is CASSLRGRMIFDNYGYTF. Based on the CDR3 plus reference TRBV11-2 and TRBJ1-2, the full variable domain is EAGVAQSPRYKIIEKRQSVAFWCNPISGHATLYWYQQILGQGPKLLIQFQNNGVVDDSQLPKDRFSAERLKGVDSTLKIQPAKLEDSAVYLCASSLRGRMIFDNYGYTFGSGTRLTVV.

This clonotype was seen repeatedly, ten times or more. The gene calls are TRBV18 and TRBJ2-3, with D uncertain. V was trimmed by 4 bases and J by 1 base, leaving 6 bases between them. The V gene's germline CDR1 is KGHSH and CDR2 LQKENI. The CDR3 is made up of 13 amino acids. As DNA, the CDR3 is TGTGCCAGCTCACGACCCGGCACAGATACGCAGTATTTT. Amino acids: CASSRPGTDTQYF.

This clonotype was seen many times. The J gene is TRBJ2-7, the V gene TRBV5-1; TRBD1 matches at 8 bases. There are 14 residues in the CDR3. Germline assignment: CDR1 SGHRS and CDR2 YFSETQ. The V and J ends lost 7 bases and 3 bases, in that order; junction bases with no gene match: 9. In DNA form, the CDR3 reads TGCGCCAGCGGCCTACAGGGGGGAGGCTACGAGCAGTACTTC. Its translation is CASGLQGGGYEQYF. Looking up the rest from reference TRBV5-1 and TRBJ2-7 gives the full variable domain: KAGVTQTPRYLIKTRGQQVTLSCSPISGHRSVSWYQQTPGQGLQFLFEYFSETQRNKGNFPGRFSGRQFSNSRSEMNVSTLELGDSALYLCASGLQGGGYEQYFGPGTRLTVT.

Worth noting for this clonotype: Possible read error: a much larger clone is one base away. The chain carries TRBV18 and TRBJ2-6; D not certain. The V and J ends lost 4 bases and 5 bases respectively, with 12 bases between them. The CDR3 contains 15 residues. Germline-derived CDR1 and CDR2 are KGHSH and LQKENI. The CDR3 DNA follows: TGTGCCAGCTCACAAGGGATTTCTTGGGCCAACGTCCTGACTTTC. This sequence encodes CASSQGISWANVLTF.